The 25 T cell receptor beta chains below come from one sample, sequenced in a study of CD8+ T cells in alopecia areata. Reverse transcription of extracted RNA yielded cDNA, which provided the sequencing template. TCRdb keeps only in-frame clones here, not all; method: immunoSEQ multiplex PCR. The data contain more than 150,000 clones, around 60% of them seen just once; the ten biggest clones take up less than 4%. Treatment reported: oral pan-JAK inhibitor, 5-10 mg twice daily. Sequencing used CD4+ T cells sorted from blood, obtained at week 4, from a patient treated with tofacitinib. All receptors come from a human donor with alopecia areata.

The chain carries TRBV7-2 and TRBJ2-5; 7 bases map to TRBD2. V shed 4 bases, J shed 5 bases, and the junction held 13 bases outside the gene matches. Germline V lookup: CDR1 SGHTA, CDR2 FQGNSA. This CDR3 has 16 amino acids. Here the CDR3 DNA reads TGTGCCAGCAGCTGGGGAACCAGCGGGGCCGGTGAGACCCAGTACTTC. Translated, it gives CASSWGTSGAGETQYF.

This sequence joins TRBV30 and TRBJ1-1; unclear D gene. Trimming left V 6 bases short and J 4 bases short, with 9 bases between. From germline, CDR1 is GTSNPN and CDR2 SVGIG (reference sequence). This CDR3 has 11 residues. The DNA of the CDR3 is TGTGCCTGCCTTTGGGGCACTGAAGCTTTCTTT. This sequence encodes CACLWGTEAFF.

The chain has TRBV27 and TRBJ1-5; D is uncertain. This CDR3 contains 14 residues. Trimming cost V 6 bases and J 1 base, with 10 bases left between them. Germline CDR1 and CDR2: MNHEY and SMNVEV (reference sequence). DNA of the CDR3: TGTGCCAGCAGGCGGGTAGGGAGCAATCAGCCCCAGCATTTT. It codes for CASRRVGSNQPQHF.

This rearrangement joins TRBV29-1 to TRBJ1-2; the D is unclear. CDR3 length equals 10 residues. From germline, CDR1 is SQVTM and CDR2 ANQGSEA. V was clipped by 4 bases and J by 6 bases, with 6 bases between them. DNA for the CDR3: TGCAGCGTTGTGGAAGATGGCTACACCTTC. Its protein is CSVVEDGYTF. Using reference TRBV29-1 and TRBJ1-2 for the parts outside the CDR3, the full variable domain is SAVISQKPSRDICQRGTSLTIQCQVDSQVTMMFWYRQQPGQSLTLIATANQGSEATYESGFVIDKFPISRPNLTFSTLTVSNMSPEDSSIYLCSVVEDGYTFGSGTRLTVV.

This chain uses TRBV30 with TRBJ2-2; no reliable D call. The CDR3 sequence is 14 residues long. Trimming took 1 base from V and 2 from J, leaving 8 bases between them. Germline loops: CDR1 GTSNPN, CDR2 SVGIG (reference sequence). CDR3 bases: TGTGCCTGGAGTGGAGTAGGAAACACCGGGGAGCTGTTTTTT. This translates into CAWSGVGNTGELFF.

The rearrangement links TRBV4-2 to TRBJ2-7, with TRBD2 identical over 8 bases. The germline gives CDR1 LGHNA, CDR2 YNFKEQ. The CDR3 contains 15 residues. J gave up 7 bases and V 0 bases, and 8 bases lay outside the gene matches. This CDR3 is CASSQDGGGPGEQYF. In nucleotides, the CDR3 is TGTGCCAGCAGCCAAGATGGCGGGGGGCCGGGTGAGCAGTACTTC.

The DNA of the CDR3 is TGTGCCAGCAGCCAAGAAACACTACTACAAGAGACCCAGTACTTC. It specifies CASSQETLLQETQYF. The chain has TRBV4-2 and TRBJ2-5; D is undetermined. The V end was cut by 0 bases, the J end by 2 bases, with 10 bases between. This CDR3 has 15 amino acids. The germline gives CDR1 LGHNA, CDR2 YNFKEQ.

The chain couples TRBV14 to TRBJ1-1, with unresolved D. Per the germline V gene, CDR1 is SGHDN and CDR2 is FVKESK. The CDR3 totals 14 residues. V was shortened by 0 bases and J by 6 bases, with 11 bases between the two germline ends. For the CDR3, the DNA is TGTGCCAGCAGCCAAGATCGTTCAGCGGCTGAAGCTTTCTTT. As protein: CASSQDRSAAEAFF.

This clone was detected a few times. The V call is TRBV7-9, the J call TRBJ1-2; D is possibly TRBD1 (5 bases). Germline V CDR1 and CDR2: SEHNR, FQNEAQ (reference sequence). The CDR3 loop spans 14 amino acids. Trimming took off 5 bases at V and 2 bases at J, with 12 bases between the two ends. The CDR3 DNA is TGTGCCAGCAGCACGATGACAGAAAACTATGGCTACACCTTC. Translation gives CASSTMTENYGYTF.

This clone was seen at least ten times. The chain couples TRBV28 to TRBJ2-5; D is perhaps TRBD2 (5 bases). Germline V lookup: CDR1 MDHEN, CDR2 SYDVKM. Trimming cost V 8 bases and J 2 bases, with 15 bases left between them. The CDR3 length is 14 residues. CDR3 protein: CASARGPKQETQYF. The CDR3 bases are TGTGCCAGCGCCCGCGGGCCCAAGCAAGAGACCCAGTACTTC.

V and J are TRBV15 and TRBJ2-5; 7 bases map to TRBD2. The V gene end was trimmed by 4 bases and the J gene end by 5 bases; junction bases not matched to a gene: 10. Germline-derived CDR1 and CDR2 are LNHNV and YYDKDF (reference sequence). The length of the CDR3 is 15 residues. CDR3 in DNA: TGTGCCACCAGCACCGAGCCACTAGCGAGGGAGACCCAGTACTTC. It specifies CATSTEPLARETQYF.

The chain uses TRBV4-1 and TRBJ1-1; 7 bases match TRBD1. Germline V CDR1 and CDR2: MGHRA, YSYEKL. The CDR3 spans 15 residues. The junction had 7 bases not matched to a gene; V was cut back by 4 bases and J by 2 bases. CDR3 DNA sequence: TGCGCCAGCAGCCCGGTGGGACAGCATAACACTGAAGCTTTCTTT. Its translation is CASSPVGQHNTEAFF.

The rearrangement joins TRBV30 to TRBJ1-6; tentatively, D is TRBD1 (6 bases). This CDR3 contains 15 residues. Trimming removed 0 bases from V and 10 bases from J, with 16 bases in between. CDR1 and CDR2 from the germline V gene are GTSNPN and SVGIG (reference sequence). The CDR3 bases are TGTGCCTGGAGTGTAGGGGTGGGACAATCATCACCCCTCCACTTT. Amino acid sequence: CAWSVGVGQSSPLHF.

The genes are TRBV5-1 and TRBJ2-3; D gene uncertain. Between the trimmed V and J ends, which lost 3 bases and 2 bases, there was a span of 7 bases. This CDR3 has 13 residues. CDR1 is SGHRS and CDR2 is YFSETQ in the germline V gene. The CDR3 DNA reads TGCGCCAGCAGCTCAAGGATCACAGATACGCAGTATTTT. It translates to CASSSRITDTQYF.

The chain has TRBV2 and TRBJ1-2, with 8 bases lining up with TRBD1. The CDR3 runs 14 residues. CDR1 and CDR2 (germline): SNHLY, FYNNEI. V was pared by 7 bases and J by 7 bases, with 11 bases of the junction left unmatched. CDR3 region: CASTLGQGHIGYTF. As DNA, the CDR3 is TGTGCCAGCACCCTAGGACAGGGTCATATTGGCTACACCTTC.

Note on this clone: Other DNA sequences within the sample encode an identical CDR3. The chain joins TRBV5-1 to TRBJ2-5, with D perhaps assigned TRBD1 or TRBD2 (6 bases each). V was cut by 3 bases and J by 3 bases, with 15 bases left in between. This CDR3 region has 15 residues. Germline lookup yields CDR1 SGHRS and CDR2 YFSETQ. CDR3 residues: CASSWRWGAEETQYF. The CDR3 nucleotides read TGCGCCAGCAGCTGGAGGTGGGGGGCCGAAGAGACCCAGTACTTC. Combining the CDR3 with reference TRBV5-1 and TRBJ2-5 gives the whole variable domain KAGVTQTPRYLIKTRGQQVTLSCSPISGHRSVSWYQQTPGQGLQFLFEYFSETQRNKGNFPGRFSGRQFSNSRSEMNVSTLELGDSALYLCASSWRWGAEETQYFGPGTRLLVL.

The rearrangement uses TRBV5-1 and TRBJ1-6, with a tentative D call TRBD1 (6 bases). CDR1 and CDR2 from the germline V gene are SGHRS and YFSETQ. The CDR3 has 14 residues. V lost 0 bases to trimming and J lost 6 bases, with 7 bases between them. In DNA, the CDR3 is TGCGCCAGCAGCTTGGACAGGGCTAATTCACCCCTCCACTTT. Translation gives CASSLDRANSPLHF.

The chain has TRBV28 and TRBJ2-3, with 13 positions matching TRBD2. After removal of 5 bases from V and 1 base from J, the junction contained 0 bases not matched to a gene. CDR3 size: 15 residues. Germline lookup yields CDR1 MDHEN and CDR2 SYDVKM. The CDR3 loop is CASSTSGGGTDTQYF. The CDR3 coding sequence is TGTGCCAGCAGTACTAGCGGGGGGGGCACAGATACGCAGTATTTT.

This clone was observed once. The CDR3 loop reads CASSRQWIYGYTF. CDR3 sequence (DNA): TGTGCCAGCAGCCGACAGTGGATCTATGGCTACACCTTC. The gene calls are TRBV6-5 and TRBJ1-2; D may be TRBD1 (5 bases). The CDR3 totals 13 residues. V was shortened by 6 bases and J by 4 bases, with 12 bases between the two germline ends. The germline V gene encodes CDR1 MNHEY and CDR2 SVGAGI.

This clone has only a few counts. V gene TRBV2 combines with J gene TRBJ1-4; no reliable D call. Between the trimmed V and J ends, which lost 4 bases and 5 bases, there was a span of 8 bases. CDR1 and CDR2 (germline): SNHLY, FYNNEI. CDR3 size: 13 residues. CDR3 DNA: TGTGCCAGCAGTGTGAGAGGAAATGAAAAACTGTTTTTT. As protein: CASSVRGNEKLFF.

This clone has more than one count but fewer than ten. J is TRBJ1-1 and V is TRBV29-1; D gene uncertain. The germline V and J ends were trimmed by 6 bases and 0 bases, with 11 bases remaining between them. The length of the CDR3 is 13 residues. Germline V gene lookup returns CDR1 SQVTM and CDR2 ANQGSEA. The DNA for the CDR3 is TGCAGCGTAGAGAGGAAGATGAACACTGAAGCTTTCTTT. This codes for CSVERKMNTEAFF. The entire variable domain, with the rest obtained from reference TRBV29-1 and TRBJ1-1, is as follows: SAVISQKPSRDICQRGTSLTIQCQVDSQVTMMFWYRQQPGQSLTLIATANQGSEATYESGFVIDKFPISRPNLTFSTLTVSNMSPEDSSIYLCSVERKMNTEAFFGQGTRLTVV.

This chain joins TRBV30 and TRBJ1-5, with 8 bases aligning to TRBD1. CDR1 is GTSNPN, CDR2 SVGIG, per germline (reference sequence). Germline trimming cut 2 bases from V and 4 bases from J; bases unmatched to any gene: 4. The CDR3 spans 14 residues. The CDR3 spells CAWSLGQGNQPQHF. As DNA, the CDR3 is TGTGCCTGGAGTTTAGGACAGGGAAATCAGCCCCAGCATTTT.

This rearrangement joins TRBV7-8 to TRBJ2-5, with a weak D call TRBD2 (5 bases). The CDR3 runs to 13 residues. Trimming removed 5 bases at V and 5 bases at J, with 12 bases between. Germline V gene data show CDR1 as SGHVS and CDR2 as FQNEAQ. The CDR3 DNA reads TGTGCCAGCAGCCCGACTATACTTGAGACCCAGTACTTC. This gives the protein CASSPTILETQYF.

The V gene is TRBV7-9, the J gene TRBJ1-2, with 8 bases fitting TRBD1. The CDR3 is made up of 13 amino acids. Germline trimming cut 5 bases from V and 8 bases from J; bases unmatched to any gene: 7. From germline, CDR1 is SEHNR and CDR2 FQNEAQ (reference sequence). CDR3: CASSIGQGGGYTF. The CDR3 coding sequence is TGTGCCAGCAGCATCGGACAGGGTGGAGGCTACACCTTC.

CDR3 in DNA: TGTGCCTGGACAAGCCAGGGATACGAGCAGTACTTC. Protein product: CAWTSQGYEQYF. The gene calls are TRBV30 and TRBJ2-7; D is perhaps TRBD1 (5 bases). CDR1 GTSNPN and CDR2 SVGIG come from the germline V gene (reference sequence). V lost 4 bases, J lost 4 bases, and 11 bases lay in between. The CDR3 has 12 residues.